This T cell receptor (beta chain) emerged from a study of PD-1 blockade in classical Hodgkin lymphoma. Study conclusions and caveats: Significantly greater TCR diversity emerged by C4D1 in CD4+ cells but not CD8+ cells. There remain no defined causes for the repertoire differences, which possibly reflect disease activity or prior therapy. Prior to therapy, complete responders displayed diversity much like that of newly diagnosed patients.

All patients experienced relapse after autologous stem cell transplantation, and brentuximab vedotin exposure was variable. Best responses were complete response, partial response or progressive disease. Germline loops: CDR1 SGDLS, CDR2 YYNGEE. The CDR3 totals 15 residues. Trimming pared 4 bases from V and 1 base from J, leaving 13 bases between. The table came from immunoSEQ multiplex PCR; TCRdb's copy has only in-frame clones and leaves some out. The data contain tens of thousands of clones, around 88% of them singletons. Of note for this clone: Antigen unknown.

Material: peripheral blood mononuclear cells (PBMCs), obtained before the second cycle of nivolumab. The chain couples TRBV9 to TRBJ2-3; D is perhaps TRBD2 (5 bases). This sequence originates from a human donor with classical Hodgkin lymphoma. Here the CDR3 DNA reads TGTGCCAGCAGCCGTTGGGTGGGAGGCACAGATACGCAGTATTTT. Protein sequence: CASSRWVGGTDTQYF. Supplemented by reference TRBV9 and TRBJ2-3, the full variable domain reads DSGVTQTPKHLITATGQRVTLRCSPRSGDLSVYWYQQSLDQGLQFLIQYYNGEERAKGNILERFSAQQFPDLHSELNLSSLELGDSALYFCASSRWVGGTDTQYFGPGTRLTVL.